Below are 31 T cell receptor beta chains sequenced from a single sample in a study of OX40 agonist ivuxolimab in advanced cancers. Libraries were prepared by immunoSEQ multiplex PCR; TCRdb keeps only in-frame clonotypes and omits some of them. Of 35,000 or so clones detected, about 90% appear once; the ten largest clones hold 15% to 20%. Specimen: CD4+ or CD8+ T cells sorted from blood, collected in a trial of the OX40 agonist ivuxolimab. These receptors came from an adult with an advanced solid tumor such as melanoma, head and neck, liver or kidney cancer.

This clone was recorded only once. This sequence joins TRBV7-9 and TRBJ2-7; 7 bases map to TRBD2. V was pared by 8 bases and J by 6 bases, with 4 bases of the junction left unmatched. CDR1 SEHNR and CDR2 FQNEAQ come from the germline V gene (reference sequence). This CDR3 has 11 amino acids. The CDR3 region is CASGGGSEQYF. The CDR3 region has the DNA TGTGCCAGCGGGGGGGGTTCCGAGCAGTACTTC.

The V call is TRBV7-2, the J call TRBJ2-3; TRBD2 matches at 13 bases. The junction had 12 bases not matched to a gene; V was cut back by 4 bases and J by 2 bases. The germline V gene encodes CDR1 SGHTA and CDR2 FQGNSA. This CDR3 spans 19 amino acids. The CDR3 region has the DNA TGTGCCAGCAGCTCCACTCCGGGACTAGCGGGGTGGGTCACAGATACGCAGTATTTT. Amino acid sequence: CASSSTPGLAGWVTDTQYF.

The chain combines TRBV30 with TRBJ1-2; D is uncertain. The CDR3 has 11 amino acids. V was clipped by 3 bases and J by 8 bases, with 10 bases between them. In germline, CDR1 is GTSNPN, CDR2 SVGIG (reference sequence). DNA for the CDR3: TGTGCCTGGAGCGGCCCTGTGGGCTACACCTTC. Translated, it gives CAWSGPVGYTF.

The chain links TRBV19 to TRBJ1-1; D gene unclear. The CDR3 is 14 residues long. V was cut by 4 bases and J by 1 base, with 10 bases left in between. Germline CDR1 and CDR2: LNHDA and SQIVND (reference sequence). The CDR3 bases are TGTGCCAGTAGTACACAAAATCGGAACACTGAAGCTTTCTTT. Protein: CASSTQNRNTEAFF.

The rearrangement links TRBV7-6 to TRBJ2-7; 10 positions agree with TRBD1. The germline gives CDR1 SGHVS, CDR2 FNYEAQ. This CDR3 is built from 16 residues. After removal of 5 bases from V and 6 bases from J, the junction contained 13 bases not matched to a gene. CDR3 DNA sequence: TGTGCCAGCAGCCCGCTGGGACAGGGGATTCTATCCGAGCAGTACTTC. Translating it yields CASSPLGQGILSEQYF.

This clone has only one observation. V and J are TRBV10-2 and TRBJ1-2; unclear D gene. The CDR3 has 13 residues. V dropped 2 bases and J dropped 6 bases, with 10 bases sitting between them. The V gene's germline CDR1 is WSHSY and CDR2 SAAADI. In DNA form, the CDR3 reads TGCGCCAGCAGTGAGGGTATTCAGGATGGCTACACCTTC. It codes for CASSEGIQDGYTF.

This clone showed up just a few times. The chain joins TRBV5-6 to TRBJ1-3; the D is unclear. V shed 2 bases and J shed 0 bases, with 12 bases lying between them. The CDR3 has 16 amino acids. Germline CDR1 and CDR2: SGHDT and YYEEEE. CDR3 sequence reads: CASSFRHQSSGNTIYF. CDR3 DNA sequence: TGTGCCAGCAGCTTCCGGCATCAGAGCTCTGGAAACACCATATATTTT.

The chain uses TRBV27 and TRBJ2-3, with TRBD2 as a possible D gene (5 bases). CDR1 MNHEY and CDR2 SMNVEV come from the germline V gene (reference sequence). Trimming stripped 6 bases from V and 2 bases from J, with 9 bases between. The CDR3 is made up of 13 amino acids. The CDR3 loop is CASSGLFTDTQYF. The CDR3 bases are TGTGCCAGCAGCGGACTCTTCACAGATACGCAGTATTTT.

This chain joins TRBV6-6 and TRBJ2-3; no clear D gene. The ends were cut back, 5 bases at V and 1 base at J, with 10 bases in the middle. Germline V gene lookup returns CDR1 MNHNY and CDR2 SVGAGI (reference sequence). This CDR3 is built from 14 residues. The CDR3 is CASSGITGTDTQYF. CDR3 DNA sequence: TGTGCCAGCAGTGGTATAACAGGCACAGATACGCAGTATTTT.

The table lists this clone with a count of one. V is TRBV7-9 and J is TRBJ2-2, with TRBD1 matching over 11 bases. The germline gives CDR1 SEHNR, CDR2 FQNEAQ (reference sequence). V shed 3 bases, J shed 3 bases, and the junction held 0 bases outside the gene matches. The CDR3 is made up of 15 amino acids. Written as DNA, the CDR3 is TGTGCCAGCAGCTTGGGACAGGGGGACACCGGGGAGCTGTTTTTT. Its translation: CASSLGQGDTGELFF.

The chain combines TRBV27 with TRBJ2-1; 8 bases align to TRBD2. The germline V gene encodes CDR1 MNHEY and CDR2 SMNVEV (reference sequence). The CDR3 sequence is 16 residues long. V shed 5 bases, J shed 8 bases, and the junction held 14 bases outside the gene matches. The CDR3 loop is CASSGLNGGAVYEQFF. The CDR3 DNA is TGTGCCAGCAGTGGGCTTAACGGGGGGGCCGTGTATGAGCAGTTCTTC.

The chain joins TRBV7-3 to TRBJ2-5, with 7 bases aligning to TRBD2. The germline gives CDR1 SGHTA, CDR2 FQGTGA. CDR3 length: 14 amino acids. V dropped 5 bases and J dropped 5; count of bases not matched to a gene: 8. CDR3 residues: CASSPSGGWETQYF. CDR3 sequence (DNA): TGTGCCAGCAGCCCTAGCGGTGGCTGGGAGACCCAGTACTTC.

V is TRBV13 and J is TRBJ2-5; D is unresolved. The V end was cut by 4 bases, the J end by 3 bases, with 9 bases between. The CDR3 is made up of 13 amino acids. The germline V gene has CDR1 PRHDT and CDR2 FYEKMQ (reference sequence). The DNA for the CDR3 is TGTGCCAGCAGCTCGGACCCAGAAGAGACCCAGTACTTC. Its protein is CASSSDPEETQYF.

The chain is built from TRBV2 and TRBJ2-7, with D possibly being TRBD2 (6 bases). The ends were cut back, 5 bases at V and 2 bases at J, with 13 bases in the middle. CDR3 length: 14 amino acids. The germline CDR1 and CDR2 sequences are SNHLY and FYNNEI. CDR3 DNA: TGTGCCAGCAGTCAAAGGGGACTTACCTACGAGCAGTACTTC. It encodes CASSQRGLTYEQYF.

In DNA, the CDR3 is TGTGCCAGCAGTTACTGGGACCCCCCCTACGAGCAGTACTTC. Protein sequence: CASSYWDPPYEQYF. The chain employs TRBV6-5 and TRBJ2-7; D is tentatively TRBD1 or TRBD2 (5 bases each). The V gene's germline CDR1 is MNHEY and CDR2 SVGAGI. Trimming stripped 1 base from V and 2 bases from J, with 9 bases between. The CDR3 runs 14 residues.

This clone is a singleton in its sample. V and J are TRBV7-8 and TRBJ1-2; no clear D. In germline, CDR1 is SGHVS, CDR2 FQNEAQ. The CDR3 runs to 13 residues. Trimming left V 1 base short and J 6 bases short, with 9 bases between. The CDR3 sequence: CASSLVPRNGYTF. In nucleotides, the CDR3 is TGTGCCAGCAGCTTAGTCCCTAGGAATGGCTACACCTTC.

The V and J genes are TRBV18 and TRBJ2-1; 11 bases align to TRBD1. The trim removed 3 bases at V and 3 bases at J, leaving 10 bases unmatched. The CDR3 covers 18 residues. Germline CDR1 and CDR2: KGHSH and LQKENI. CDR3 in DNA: TGTGCCAGCTCACCTAGCCTGGACAGGGGGCCGGGCTACAATGAGCAGTTCTTC. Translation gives CASSPSLDRGPGYNEQFF.

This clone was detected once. The CDR3 nucleotides are TGTGCCAGCAGTTTAGGCAGGGTCACTGAAGCTTTCTTT. It specifies CASSLGRVTEAFF. The chain links TRBV27 to TRBJ1-1; a weak D match, TRBD1 (5 bases). Germline CDR1 and CDR2: MNHEY and SMNVEV (reference sequence). This CDR3 has 13 amino acids. Trimming pared 2 bases from V and 4 bases from J, leaving 8 bases between.

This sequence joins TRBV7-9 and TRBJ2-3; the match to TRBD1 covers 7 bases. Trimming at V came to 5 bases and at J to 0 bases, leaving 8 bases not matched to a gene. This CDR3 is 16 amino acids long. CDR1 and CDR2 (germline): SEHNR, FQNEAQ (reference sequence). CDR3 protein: CASSPGTASSTDTQYF. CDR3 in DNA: TGTGCCAGCAGCCCAGGGACAGCGTCTAGCACAGATACGCAGTATTTT.

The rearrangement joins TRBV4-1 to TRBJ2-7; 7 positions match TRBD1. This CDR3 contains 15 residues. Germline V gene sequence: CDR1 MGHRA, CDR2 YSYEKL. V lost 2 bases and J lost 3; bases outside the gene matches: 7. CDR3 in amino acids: CASSQPRQGYYEQYF. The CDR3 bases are TGCGCCAGCAGCCAACCAAGACAGGGTTACTACGAGCAGTACTTC.

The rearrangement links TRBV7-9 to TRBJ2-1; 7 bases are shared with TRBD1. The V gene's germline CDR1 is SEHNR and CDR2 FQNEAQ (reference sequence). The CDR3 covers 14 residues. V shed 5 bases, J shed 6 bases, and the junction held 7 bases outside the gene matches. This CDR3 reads CASSPPRGSNEQFF. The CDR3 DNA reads TGTGCCAGCAGCCCACCCAGGGGGAGCAATGAGCAGTTCTTC.

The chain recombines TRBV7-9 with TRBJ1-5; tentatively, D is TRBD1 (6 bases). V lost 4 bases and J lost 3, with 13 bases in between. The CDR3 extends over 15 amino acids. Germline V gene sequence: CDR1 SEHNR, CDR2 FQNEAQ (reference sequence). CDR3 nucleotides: TGTGCCAGCAGCTCAATTGGACAGAACAATCAGCCCCAGCATTTT. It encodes CASSSIGQNNQPQHF. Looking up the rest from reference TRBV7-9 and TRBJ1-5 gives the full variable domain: DTGVSQNPRHKITKRGQNVTFRCDPISEHNRLYWYRQTLGQGPEFLTYFQNEAQLEKSRLLSDRFSAERPKGSFSTLEIQRTEQGDSAMYLCASSSIGQNNQPQHFGDGTRLSIL.

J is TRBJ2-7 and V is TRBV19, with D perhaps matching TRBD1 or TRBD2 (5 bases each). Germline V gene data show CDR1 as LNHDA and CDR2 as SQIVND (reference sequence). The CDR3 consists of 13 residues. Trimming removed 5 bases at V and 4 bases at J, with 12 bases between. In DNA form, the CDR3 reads TGTGCCAGTAGTTTCGGGACGGCGTACGAGCAGTACTTC. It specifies CASSFGTAYEQYF.

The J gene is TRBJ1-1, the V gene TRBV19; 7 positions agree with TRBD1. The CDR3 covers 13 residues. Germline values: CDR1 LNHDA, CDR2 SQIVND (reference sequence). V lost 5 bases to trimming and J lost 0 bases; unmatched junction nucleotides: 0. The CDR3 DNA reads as TGTGCCAGTAGTCAGGGGGTGAACACTGAAGCTTTCTTT. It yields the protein CASSQGVNTEAFF.

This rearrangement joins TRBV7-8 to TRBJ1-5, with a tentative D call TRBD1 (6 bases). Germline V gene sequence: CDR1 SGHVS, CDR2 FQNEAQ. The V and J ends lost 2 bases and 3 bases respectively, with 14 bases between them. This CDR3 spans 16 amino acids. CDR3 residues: CASSLPAGANNQPQHF. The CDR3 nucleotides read TGTGCCAGCAGCTTACCCGCGGGGGCCAACAATCAGCCCCAGCATTTT.

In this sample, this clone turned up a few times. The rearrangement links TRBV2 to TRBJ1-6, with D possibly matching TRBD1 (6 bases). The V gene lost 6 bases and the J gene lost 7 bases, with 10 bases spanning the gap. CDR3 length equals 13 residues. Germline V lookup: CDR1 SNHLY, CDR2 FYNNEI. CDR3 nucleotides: TGTGCCAGCAGGGACAGTTTGAATTCACCCCTCCACTTT. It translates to CASRDSLNSPLHF.

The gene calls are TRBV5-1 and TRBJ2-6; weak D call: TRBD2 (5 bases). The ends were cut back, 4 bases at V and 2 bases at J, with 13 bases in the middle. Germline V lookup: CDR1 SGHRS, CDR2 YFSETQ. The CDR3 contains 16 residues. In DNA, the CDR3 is TGCGCCAGCAGCACTAGGACGGCAACTGGGGCCAACGTCCTGACTTTC. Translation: CASSTRTATGANVLTF. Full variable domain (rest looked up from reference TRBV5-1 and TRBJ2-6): KAGVTQTPRYLIKTRGQQVTLSCSPISGHRSVSWYQQTPGQGLQFLFEYFSETQRNKGNFPGRFSGRQFSNSRSEMNVSTLELGDSALYLCASSTRTATGANVLTFGAGSRLTVL.

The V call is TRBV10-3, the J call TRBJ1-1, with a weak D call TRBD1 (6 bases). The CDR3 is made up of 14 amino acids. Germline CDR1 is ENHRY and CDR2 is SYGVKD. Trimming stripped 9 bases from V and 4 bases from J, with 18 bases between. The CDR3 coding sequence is TGTGCCATTACAGGGAGGCTAGGAAGCACTGAAGCTTTCTTT. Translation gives CAITGRLGSTEAFF.

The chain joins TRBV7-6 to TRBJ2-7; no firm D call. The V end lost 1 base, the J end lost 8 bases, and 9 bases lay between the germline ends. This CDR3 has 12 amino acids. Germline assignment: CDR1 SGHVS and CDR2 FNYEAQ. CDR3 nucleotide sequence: TGTGCCAGCAGCTTAGTGGGGAAGAAGCAGTACTTC. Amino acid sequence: CASSLVGKKQYF.

The CDR3 sequence is CASSIWGTGAFEQYF. The CDR3 nucleotides read TGTGCCAGTAGTATTTGGGGGACAGGGGCTTTCGAGCAGTACTTC. The chain recombines TRBV19 with TRBJ2-7; 10 bases align to TRBD1. The germline V gene has CDR1 LNHDA and CDR2 SQIVND (reference sequence). The V segment lost 3 bases and the J segment 6 bases; nucleotides outside the gene matches: 8. The CDR3 totals 15 residues.

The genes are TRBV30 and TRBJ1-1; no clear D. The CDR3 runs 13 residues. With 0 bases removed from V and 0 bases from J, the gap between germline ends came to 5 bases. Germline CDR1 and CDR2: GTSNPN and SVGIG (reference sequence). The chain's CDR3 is CAWSVSMNTEAFF. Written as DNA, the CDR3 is TGTGCCTGGAGTGTATCCATGAACACTGAAGCTTTCTTT.